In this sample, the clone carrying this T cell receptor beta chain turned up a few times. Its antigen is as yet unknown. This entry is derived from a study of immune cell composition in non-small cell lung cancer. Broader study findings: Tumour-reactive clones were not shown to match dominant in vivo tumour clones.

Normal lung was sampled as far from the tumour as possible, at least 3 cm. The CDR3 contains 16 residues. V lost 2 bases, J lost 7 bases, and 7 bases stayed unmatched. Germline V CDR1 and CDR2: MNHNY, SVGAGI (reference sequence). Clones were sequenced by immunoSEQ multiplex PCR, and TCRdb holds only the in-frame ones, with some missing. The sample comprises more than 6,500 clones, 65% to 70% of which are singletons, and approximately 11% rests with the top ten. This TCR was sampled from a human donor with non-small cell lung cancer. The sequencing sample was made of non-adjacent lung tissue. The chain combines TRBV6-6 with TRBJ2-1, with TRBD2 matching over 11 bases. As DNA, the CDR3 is TGTGCCAGCAGTTACGATTCTGGACTAGCGGGTAATGAGCAGTTCTTC. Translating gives CASSYDSGLAGNEQFF.